Each of the 9 T cell receptor beta chains below was sequenced from the same sample in a study of cytomegalovirus exposure and HLA in healthy donors. Use of 60 Vbeta and 13 Jbeta primers characterized the PCR. The repertoire was sequenced with immunoSEQ multiplex PCR; TCRdb's copy has only in-frame clones and lacks some. The sample lists about 160,000 clones, around 78% occurring once. Sequencing was carried out using PBMCs. These receptors were collected from a woman aged 40 to 55 in good health and CMV-seropositive.

The V call is TRBV6-1, the J call TRBJ2-3; 11 positions match TRBD2. The CDR3 covers 15 residues. Germline trimming cut 10 bases from V and 3 bases from J; bases unmatched to any gene: 9. Germline lookup yields CDR1 MNHNS and CDR2 SASEGT. The CDR3 is CATRPLAGETDTQYF. The DNA for the CDR3 is TGTGCCACCCGACCACTAGCGGGGGAAACAGATACGCAGTATTTT.

The V and J genes are TRBV5-6 and TRBJ1-1; D possibly corresponds to TRBD1 (5 bases). Germline CDR1 SGHDT, CDR2 YYEEEE. The germline V and J ends were trimmed by 0 bases and 3 bases, with 15 bases remaining between them. CDR3 length equals 16 residues. DNA of the CDR3: TGTGCCAGCAGCTTGGCCCAGGTTATCAGGGACACTGAAGCTTTCTTT. Amino acid sequence: CASSLAQVIRDTEAFF.

The gene calls are TRBV30 and TRBJ2-3; 8 nucleotides agree with TRBD2. The CDR3 runs 15 residues. Germline lookup yields CDR1 GTSNPN and CDR2 SVGIG (reference sequence). Losses at the gene ends were 0 bases for V and 4 bases for J; bases not matched to a gene: 6. CDR3 protein: CAWSVLRAGADTQYF. In DNA form, the CDR3 reads TGTGCCTGGAGTGTACTGCGAGCGGGGGCAGATACGCAGTATTTT.

The V gene is TRBV10-3, the J gene TRBJ2-5; 7 positions match TRBD1. The CDR3 totals 15 residues. The junction had 7 bases not matched to a gene; V was cut back by 4 bases and J by 2 bases. Germline V gene sequence: CDR1 ENHRY, CDR2 SYGVKD. The CDR3 DNA follows: TGTGCCATCAGTGCGGACAGGCAGAAACAAGAGACCCAGTACTTC. The encoded protein is CAISADRQKQETQYF.

CDR3 nucleotide sequence: TGTGCCTCGGGGGGGACTGTCCCAAGGCCCCTCCACTTT. Amino acid sequence: CASGGTVPRPLHF. The chain joins TRBV6-5 to TRBJ1-6, with TRBD1 as a possible D gene (5 bases). Trimming took off 11 bases at V and 13 bases at J, with 21 bases between the two ends. There are 13 residues in the CDR3. From germline, CDR1 is MNHEY and CDR2 SVGAGI.

The chain is built from TRBV9 and TRBJ2-1, with D tentatively TRBD2 (6 bases). The V end was cut by 6 bases, the J end by 8 bases, with 21 bases between. Germline CDR1 is SGDLS and CDR2 is YYNGEE. The CDR3 has 15 residues. CDR3: CASTLGSRGVHEQFF. For the CDR3, the DNA is TGTGCCAGCACCCTCGGGTCGCGGGGAGTGCATGAGCAGTTCTTC.

The J gene is TRBJ2-3, the V gene TRBV9; 8 bases are shared with TRBD2. CDR1 is SGDLS, CDR2 YYNGEE, per germline. This CDR3 region has 16 residues. Trimming took 2 bases from V and 3 from J; bases not matched to a gene: 8. CDR3 DNA: TGTGCCAGCAGCGTGTCTCACGGGGGGGCTACAGATACGCAGTATTTT. It yields the protein CASSVSHGGATDTQYF.

The rearrangement joins TRBV5-1 to TRBJ1-2; D perhaps matches TRBD1 (6 bases). The CDR3 spans 14 residues. V lost 0 bases to trimming and J lost 7 bases, with 13 bases between them. Germline CDR1 is SGHRS and CDR2 is YFSETQ. The CDR3 here is CASSLDGGASGYTF. The CDR3 coding sequence is TGCGCCAGCAGCTTGGATGGGGGGGCCTCTGGCTACACCTTC.

This clone appeared a single time. The CDR3 is CSARSTYEQYF. The CDR3 nucleotides read TGCAGTGCTAGGTCGACTTACGAGCAGTACTTC. The chain has TRBV20-1 and TRBJ2-7; D is ambiguous. CDR3 length: 11 residues. Germline lookup yields CDR1 DFQATT and CDR2 SNEGSKA (reference sequence). V was cut by 3 bases and J by 4 bases, with 7 bases left in between.